A single sample gave rise to the 24 T cell receptor beta chains below, sequenced in a study of vaccination and CD4 T cells after COVID-19. Sequence data for DNA of cultured CD4+ T cells were generated by the Oncomine TCR Beta short-read assay. One entry per CDR3 protein results from TCRdb running MiXCR on the PCR reads. The sample includes more than 8,000 distinct CDR3 sequences, approximately 30% of them seen just once. Antigen specificity for these receptors is unknown. Treatment described: approximately nine-day PBMC culture with coronavirus spike peptide pools or control peptides (ViraFEST assay). The sample here was CD4+ T cells from blood, cultured in vitro, taken after SARS-CoV-2 vaccination. The receptors shown here come from a human donor who had recovered from COVID-19.

This clonotype was picked up a small number of times. The gene calls are TRBV6-1 and TRBJ2-1; TRBD1 matches 7 bases. Germline V gene data show CDR1 as MNHNS and CDR2 as SASEGT. This CDR3 spans 12 amino acids. V shed 6 bases and J 9 bases; nucleotides not matched to a gene: 5. The DNA for the CDR3 is TGTGCCAGCAGGAGACAGGGCGGTGAGCAGTTCTTC. Translating gives CASRRQGGEQFF.

Details on this clonotype: The germline gene is not matched at one end of the junction; a read error may be the cause. The chain combines TRBV19 with TRBJ2-2, with D possibly called TRBD1 or TRBD2 (5 bases each). The CDR3 is made up of 14 amino acids. Per the germline V gene, CDR1 is LNHDA and CDR2 is SQIVND (reference sequence). The CDR3 region is CASMVRQFTGELLF. Here the CDR3 DNA reads TGTGCCAGTATGGTCCGACAGTTCACCGGGGAGCTGCTTTTT.

The J gene is TRBJ2-2, the V gene TRBV6-5; D gene unclear. Per germline, CDR1 MNHEY and CDR2 SVGAGI. V was pared by 0 bases and J by 4 bases, with 15 bases between. The CDR3 is 17 amino acids. The CDR3, as DNA: TGTGCCAGCAGTTACTCGATATCCAGCAGGAGCACCGGGGAGCTGTTTTTT. Translating it yields CASSYSISSRSTGELFF.

The J gene is TRBJ2-5, the V gene TRBV6-5; the D gene is possibly TRBD1 (5 bases). The CDR3 has 15 residues. Germline CDR1 is MNHEY and CDR2 is SVGAGI. Trimming cost V 0 bases and J 1 base, with 9 bases left between them. The DNA of the CDR3 is TGTGCCAGCAGTTACTCGTACAGGCTCCAAGAGACCCAGTACTTC. Its translation: CASSYSYRLQETQYF.

J is TRBJ2-3 and V is TRBV28; TRBD2 might be the D (6 bases). The CDR3 runs to 15 residues. Germline CDR1 MDHEN, CDR2 SYDVKM. V gave up 6 bases and J gave up 3 bases, with 16 bases separating them. This chain's CDR3 is CASRGERVLTDTQYF. The CDR3 DNA sequence: TGTGCCAGCAGGGGAGAGCGGGTCCTGACAGATACGCAGTATTTT.

The rearrangement links TRBV19 to TRBJ2-2; D might be TRBD2 (6 bases). This CDR3 is 14 amino acids long. Trimming left V 6 bases short and J 4 bases short, with 12 bases between. The germline CDR1 and CDR2 sequences are LNHDA and SQIVND (reference sequence). The CDR3 DNA reads as TGTGCCAGTAGAAACCCCGGGGGCACCGGGGAGCTGTTTTTT. Protein product: CASRNPGGTGELFF.

This clonotype was observed a single time. This rearrangement joins TRBV25-1 to TRBJ2-1, with 9 bases identical to TRBD2. V was clipped by 5 bases and J by 1 base; unmatched bases: 3. Germline V gene lookup returns CDR1 MGHDK and CDR2 SYGVNS. The CDR3 runs 15 residues. The CDR3 bases are TGTGCCAGCAGTTTAGCGGGAGAGTCCTACAATGAGCAGTTCTTC. Its translation is CASSLAGESYNEQFF.

This clonotype was counted only a few times. The chain links TRBV20-1 to TRBJ1-2; 7 bases line up with TRBD1. The CDR3 has 16 amino acids. The germline V gene encodes CDR1 DFQATT and CDR2 SNEGSKA (reference sequence). The trim removed 0 bases at V and 2 bases at J, leaving 9 bases unmatched. The CDR3 reads CSAREKRQGVNYGYTF. Here the CDR3 DNA reads TGCAGTGCTAGAGAGAAACGACAGGGCGTCAACTATGGCTACACCTTC.

This clonotype is termed medium-sized. This chain uses TRBV7-8 with TRBJ1-5, with 8 bases identical to TRBD1. CDR3 length equals 15 residues. Germline V lookup: CDR1 SGHVS, CDR2 FQNEAQ. The ends lost 4 bases at V and 3 bases at J; junction bases unmatched: 5. The CDR3 DNA follows: TGTGCCAGCAGCTCCCCGGACAGGGACAATCAGCCCCAGCATTTT. Its protein product is CASSSPDRDNQPQHF.

This sequence joins TRBV20-1 and TRBJ2-7, with 9 positions matching TRBD2. J was trimmed by 0 bases and V by 1 base; bases with no gene match: 1. The CDR3 loop spans 14 amino acids. Per the germline V gene, CDR1 is DFQATT and CDR2 is SNEGSKA (reference sequence). The CDR3: CSARGSGSSYEQYF. The CDR3 DNA is TGCAGTGCTAGAGGTAGCGGGAGCTCCTACGAGCAGTACTTC.

The V and J genes are TRBV6-5 and TRBJ1-1; no definite D call. The germline V and J ends were trimmed by 1 base and 5 bases, with 17 bases remaining between them. The germline CDR1 and CDR2 sequences are MNHEY and SVGAGI. The CDR3 sequence is 16 residues long. The DNA of the CDR3 is TGTGCCAGCAGTTACTTGACGGCGAGAGGACGAACTGAAGCTTTCTTT. Protein: CASSYLTARGRTEAFF.

The chain is built from TRBV20-1 and TRBJ2-5, with D possibly matching TRBD1 (5 bases). CDR1 and CDR2 from the germline V gene are DFQATT and SNEGSKA (reference sequence). The CDR3 is made up of 13 amino acids. V gave up 6 bases and J gave up 2 bases, with 13 bases separating them. This chain's CDR3 is CSAVMGQQETQYF. In DNA form, the CDR3 reads TGCAGTGCCGTGATGGGGCAGCAAGAGACCCAGTACTTC.

This clonotype is medium-sized (0.01 to 0.1%) within its sample. V is TRBV27 and J is TRBJ1-2; 9 nucleotides align to TRBD1. The CDR3 totals 15 residues. Germline CDR1 and CDR2: MNHEY and SMNVEV (reference sequence). V was pared by 6 bases and J by 4 bases, with 9 bases of the junction left unmatched. The CDR3 sequence is CASRKTQGAGYGYTF. The CDR3 DNA reads as TGTGCCAGCAGAAAGACACAGGGGGCAGGCTATGGCTACACCTTC.

This clonotype rates as medium-sized. This sequence joins TRBV6-1 and TRBJ1-2; D is undetermined. Germline CDR1 reads MNHNS; CDR2 reads SASEGT. This CDR3 has 11 residues. Trimming removed 5 bases from V and 9 bases from J, with 10 bases in between. The CDR3 DNA reads as TGTGCCAGCAGTAATATGGGCCGCTACACCTTC. It codes for CASSNMGRYTF.

The sample holds a few counts of this clonotype. This chain's CDR3 is CSADTRANTGELFF. The CDR3 DNA sequence: TGCAGTGCCGACACCCGGGCTAACACCGGGGAGCTGTTTTTT. The chain combines TRBV20-1 with TRBJ2-2; no clear D. The germline CDR1 and CDR2 sequences are DFQATT and SNEGSKA (reference sequence). The ends were cut back, 6 bases at V and 2 bases at J, with 13 bases in the middle. The length of the CDR3 is 14 residues.

This clonotype was seen more than once but under ten times. The chain combines TRBV24-1 with TRBJ2-7; unclear D gene. The germline gives CDR1 KGHDR, CDR2 SFDVKD. This CDR3 has 15 residues. Trimming shortened V by 3 bases and J by 1 base, and 12 bases separated the two germline ends. The DNA of the CDR3 is TGTGCCACCAGTGATCCAAGGGCCAGTTCCTACGAGCAGTACTTC. Translating it yields CATSDPRASSYEQYF.

This clonotype was detected only a few times. This chain links TRBV6-1 with TRBJ1-1, with TRBD1 matching 7 bases. The CDR3 contains 13 residues. Germline V gene lookup returns CDR1 MNHNS and CDR2 SASEGT. The trim removed 7 bases at V and 5 bases at J, leaving 7 bases unmatched. CDR3 residues: CASNDRVWTEAFF. Written as DNA, the CDR3 is TGTGCCAGCAACGACAGGGTTTGGACTGAAGCTTTCTTT.

J is TRBJ2-1 and V is TRBV7-2, with a weak D call TRBD2 (7 bases). The CDR3 covers 17 residues. V gave up 8 bases and J gave up 0 bases, with 20 bases separating them. Germline CDR1 and CDR2: SGHTA and FQGNSA. This CDR3 is CASAGGGGSYSYNEQFF. CDR3 coding DNA: TGTGCCAGCGCTGGGGGCGGCGGGAGCTACTCCTACAATGAGCAGTTCTTC.

V usage is TRBV12-3 or TRBV12-4 and J usage is TRBJ2-5; 8 nucleotides align to TRBD2. CDR3 length: 14 residues. V lost 10 bases to trimming and J lost 4 bases; unmatched junction nucleotides: 11. Here the CDR3 DNA reads TGTGCCACCGCCAAAGCGGGAGTGGCAGAGACCCAGTACTTC. This encodes CATAKAGVAETQYF.

In the case of this clonotype: A read error is possible here, since a much larger clone lies one base away. The gene calls are TRBV20-1 and TRBJ2-3, with TRBD2 matching 9 bases. Germline-derived CDR1 and CDR2 are DFQATT and SNEGSKA (reference sequence). This CDR3 region has 16 residues. The DNA for the CDR3 is TGCGGTGCTAGATCCGGACTAGCGACCAGCACAGATACGCAGTATTTT. It encodes CGARSGLATSTDTQYF.

This chain joins TRBV25-1 and TRBJ2-6; D call uncertain. The CDR3 totals 16 residues. CDR1 MGHDK and CDR2 SYGVNS come from the germline V gene. V lost 1 base and J lost 0, with 7 bases in between. The DNA of the CDR3 is TGTGCCAGCAGTGAATTACGGTTCTCTGGGGCCAACGTCCTGACTTTC. Translated: CASSELRFSGANVLTF.

CDR3 in DNA: TGCAGTGCTAACTCGGGTGGGACCTACAATGAGCAGTTCTTC. The encoded protein is CSANSGGTYNEQFF. The chain couples TRBV20-1 to TRBJ2-1; the D is unclear. The germline CDR1 and CDR2 sequences are DFQATT and SNEGSKA (reference sequence). The CDR3 loop spans 14 amino acids. V was cut by 4 bases and J by 2 bases, with 12 bases left in between.

This clonotype was observed a few times. The rearrangement links TRBV27 to TRBJ2-1, with D hard to call. The CDR3 is 11 amino acids. Trimming pared 2 bases from V and 7 bases from J, leaving 3 bases between. Looked up from germline, CDR1 is MNHEY and CDR2 is SMNVEV (reference sequence). The chain's CDR3 is CASSLRNEQFF. The CDR3 DNA is TGTGCCAGCAGTTTAAGGAATGAGCAGTTCTTC.

This clonotype was observed a single time. The gene calls are TRBV7-2 and TRBJ2-1; D is ambiguous. Trimming left V 3 bases short and J 3 bases short, with 9 bases between. Germline lookup yields CDR1 SGHTA and CDR2 FQGNSA. The CDR3 contains 14 residues. CDR3 amino acids: CASSFIGLYNEQFF. The CDR3, as DNA: TGTGCCAGCAGCTTCATCGGGCTCTACAATGAGCAGTTCTTC. Supplemented by reference TRBV7-2 and TRBJ2-1, the full variable domain reads GAGVSQSPSNKVTEKGKDVELRCDPISGHTALYWYRQSLGQGLEFLIYFQGNSAPDKSGLPSDRFSAERTGGSVSTLTIQRTQQEDSAVYLCASSFIGLYNEQFFGPGTRLTVL.